The T cell receptor (beta chain) described here comes from a study of regulatory T cells in long-lasting Graves disease. Time point in this sample: newly diagnosed GD, antithyroid drugs for less than 3 months. With RNA extracted from PBMCs as input, the TCR library was made. Building of the TCR beta libraries involved iRepertoire HTBI primers and Arm-PCR of CDR3 regions. MiXCR, run by TCRdb on the multiplex PCR reads, gives a single entry per CDR3 protein. Altogether 400,000 to 450,000 distinct CDR3 sequences are present, about 16% being singletons, with the ten largest covering 16%. This clonotype was picked up many times. What it binds is unknown. The CDR3 extends over 14 amino acids. Trimming stripped 3 bases from V and 1 base from J, with 9 bases between. Study observations and caveats: A reduction in accuracy may have resulted from the small sample size.

The same sample was also used in a study of T cells in Graves' hyperthyroidism and ophthalmopathy.

The chain combines TRBV12-3 or TRBV12-4 with TRBJ1-1; D remains ambiguous. The origin of this receptor is a woman aged 25 to 39 with Graves disease. Here the sequenced sample was peripheral blood mononuclear cells (PBMCs), taken at new diagnosis, from a patient treated with antithyroid drugs. The CDR3 here is CASSFGRKNTEAFF. CDR3 nucleotide sequence: TGTGCCAGCAGTTTCGGCCGGAAGAACACTGAAGCTTTCTTT.